Following are 8 T cell receptor beta chains from one sample sequenced in a study of beta chain features in type 1 diabetes. Expressed TCRB transcripts were sequenced, since all the RNA that had been isolated was reverse transcribed. Libraries were prepared by immunoSEQ multiplex PCR; TCRdb keeps only in-frame clonotypes and omits some of them. The table records 300,000 to 400,000 clones, approximately 11% of them present only once. The sequenced sample was naive CD4+ T cells from blood. These receptors all stem from a woman aged 25 to 39 in good health.

The chain combines TRBV28 with TRBJ1-5; D is possibly TRBD1 (5 bases). The V end was cut by 5 bases, the J end by 6 bases, with 14 bases between. Per germline, CDR1 MDHEN and CDR2 SYDVKM. The CDR3 sequence is 14 residues long. CDR3: CASSMQGNFQPQHF. CDR3 DNA: TGTGCCAGCAGTATGCAGGGAAATTTTCAGCCCCAGCATTTT.

The rearrangement links TRBV27 to TRBJ2-6; 7 positions agree with TRBD1. The V gene end was trimmed by 5 bases and the J gene end by 2 bases; junction bases not matched to a gene: 6. The CDR3 extends over 16 amino acids. Germline V gene lookup returns CDR1 MNHEY and CDR2 SMNVEV (reference sequence). The CDR3 region has the DNA TGTGCCAGCAGTCCCGGGACAGACGCTGGGGCCAACGTCCTGACTTTC. Protein: CASSPGTDAGANVLTF.

This clone was recorded a few times. The chain has TRBV28 and TRBJ2-1, with D unclear. CDR1 and CDR2 (germline): MDHEN, SYDVKM. The CDR3 is made up of 18 amino acids. V gave up 1 base and J gave up 0 bases, with 16 bases separating them. The CDR3 spells CASSLFLLGSSSYNEQFF. The CDR3 nucleotides are TGTGCCAGCAGTTTATTCCTTCTCGGGTCGAGCTCCTACAATGAGCAGTTCTTC. Looking up the rest from reference TRBV28 and TRBJ2-1 gives the full variable domain: DVKVTQSSRYLVKRTGEKVFLECVQDMDHENMFWYRQDPGLGLRLIYFSYDVKMKEKGDIPEGYSVSREKKERFSLILESASTNQTSMYLCASSLFLLGSSSYNEQFFGPGTRLTVL.

The chain couples TRBV4-3 to TRBJ2-3; weak D call: TRBD1 (6 bases). Looked up from germline, CDR1 is LGHNA and CDR2 is YSLEER. The V end was cut by 1 base, the J end by 5 bases, with 13 bases between. The CDR3 is made up of 15 amino acids. The CDR3 bases are TGCGCCAGCAGCCAAGGGTGGGGGCAGGGAGATACGCAGTATTTT. This gives the protein CASSQGWGQGDTQYF.

J is TRBJ2-7 and V is TRBV29-1; D possibly corresponds to TRBD1 (6 bases). Trimming took 6 bases from V and 1 from J, leaving 16 bases between them. Germline lookup yields CDR1 SQVTM and CDR2 ANQGSEA. The length of the CDR3 is 14 residues. The CDR3 DNA reads TGCAGCGTCCTCCGGGACACAAGTTCCTACGAGCAGTACTTC. Translation: CSVLRDTSSYEQYF.

This clone occurred once. The chain is built from TRBV7-2 and TRBJ2-1, with 9 bases lining up with TRBD2. Germline V gene lookup returns CDR1 SGHTA and CDR2 FQGNSA. Trimming removed 2 bases from V and 7 bases from J; junction bases left unmatched: 3. The CDR3 totals 14 residues. Written as DNA, the CDR3 is TGTGCCAGCAGCTTAAGCGGGAGGAGGAATGAGCAGTTCTTC. Encoded protein: CASSLSGRRNEQFF. Complete variable domain (other parts from reference TRBV7-2 and TRBJ2-1): GAGVSQSPSNKVTEKGKDVELRCDPISGHTALYWYRQSLGQGLEFLIYFQGNSAPDKSGLPSDRFSAERTGGSVSTLTIQRTQQEDSAVYLCASSLSGRRNEQFFGPGTRLTVL.

The chain has TRBV29-1 and TRBJ2-7, with TRBD2 matching 8 bases. This CDR3 has 12 amino acids. Germline assignment: CDR1 SQVTM and CDR2 ANQGSEA. The CDR3 nucleotides are TGCACCCGTTCGGGGGGGGAGGACGAGCAGTACTTC. This encodes CTRSGGEDEQYF.

V usage is TRBV4-3 and J usage is TRBJ2-7; 9 bases are a match to TRBD2. The CDR3 consists of 15 residues. After removal of 1 base from V and 3 bases from J, the junction contained 4 bases not matched to a gene. Germline V gene lookup returns CDR1 LGHNA and CDR2 YSLEER. In nucleotides, the CDR3 is TGCGCCAGCAGCCAAGTCTTAGCGGGGGTCTACGAGCAGTACTTC. Protein: CASSQVLAGVYEQYF.